The 13 T cell receptor beta chains in this list originate from one sample, sequenced in a study of blood T cell repertoires in COVID-19. The repertoire was sequenced with immunoSEQ multiplex PCR; TCRdb's copy has only in-frame clones and lacks some. The data contain over 80,000 clones, roughly 76% of them singletons. Sequences were obtained from peripheral blood. The receptor set was obtained from a woman aged 50 to 65 with acute or convalescent COVID-19.

The chain combines TRBV5-4 with TRBJ2-7, with 7 positions matching TRBD1. After removal of 4 bases from V and 5 bases from J, the junction contained 12 bases not matched to a gene. From germline, CDR1 is SGHNT and CDR2 YYREEE (reference sequence). This CDR3 has 15 amino acids. As DNA, the CDR3 is TGTGCCAGCAGCCCGGGACAGATTCTTTCCCACGAGCAGTACTTC. Its protein is CASSPGQILSHEQYF.

The chain uses TRBV27 and TRBJ1-1, with TRBD1 identical over 7 bases. The CDR3 has 15 residues. J was trimmed by 1 base and V by 7 bases; bases with no gene match: 9. Germline V lookup: CDR1 MNHEY, CDR2 SMNVEV (reference sequence). CDR3 amino acids: CASTLSYRGNTEAFF. CDR3 sequence (DNA): TGTGCCAGCACCCTCAGTTACAGGGGGAACACTGAAGCTTTCTTT.

This chain connects TRBV27 to TRBJ2-7, with a weak D call TRBD2 (6 bases). The CDR3 consists of 13 residues. CDR1 and CDR2 from the germline V gene are MNHEY and SMNVEV (reference sequence). The germline V and J ends were trimmed by 5 bases and 4 bases, with 12 bases remaining between them. CDR3: CASSAGRGYEQYF. CDR3 DNA: TGTGCCAGCAGTGCCGGCCGGGGGTACGAGCAGTACTTC.

A few counts support this clone. CDR3 coding DNA: TGTGCCACCAGTGATTTCGACAGTCGGGGCTACACCTTC. Amino acids: CATSDFDSRGYTF. The chain has TRBV24-1 and TRBJ1-2; maybe TRBD1 (5 bases). Germline lookup yields CDR1 KGHDR and CDR2 SFDVKD. There are 13 residues in the CDR3. V was clipped by 1 base and J by 8 bases, with 10 bases between them.

V is TRBV6-5 and J is TRBJ2-1; D is perhaps TRBD2 (7 bases). Trimming removed 3 bases at V and 5 bases at J, with 14 bases between. The CDR3 is 15 residues long. Per the germline V gene, CDR1 is MNHEY and CDR2 is SVGAGI. CDR3 region: CASSYGGGAHNEQFF. The CDR3, as DNA: TGTGCCAGCAGTTATGGGGGGGGCGCACACAATGAGCAGTTCTTC.

This chain uses TRBV9 with TRBJ1-2; 7 bases are a match to TRBD1. V lost 4 bases, J lost 8 bases, and 14 bases stayed unmatched. The germline V gene has CDR1 SGDLS and CDR2 YYNGEE. CDR3 size: 15 residues. The CDR3 loop reads CASSPSGQRGTGYTF. The CDR3 DNA is TGTGCCAGCAGCCCTTCGGGACAGCGCGGGACGGGCTACACCTTC.

V and J are TRBV7-2 and TRBJ2-3, with 12 nucleotides matching TRBD2. Germline V gene sequence: CDR1 SGHTA, CDR2 FQGNSA. CDR3 length: 16 residues. After removal of 5 bases from V and 5 bases from J, the junction contained 8 bases not matched to a gene. CDR3 loop: CASSPSGGALVDTQYF. The CDR3 bases are TGTGCCAGCAGCCCTAGCGGGGGGGCATTAGTAGATACGCAGTATTTT.

This clone was observed a handful of times. The V and J genes are TRBV12-3 or TRBV12-4 and TRBJ1-2; 9 nucleotides line up with TRBD1. Trimming cost V 5 bases and J 7 bases; bases outside gene matches: 5. This CDR3 is built from 13 residues. The CDR3 DNA reads TGTGCCAGCAGTCCGGGACAGGGAATTGGCTACACCTTC. This sequence encodes CASSPGQGIGYTF.

The V call is TRBV28, the J call TRBJ1-3; 7 nucleotides match TRBD1. This CDR3 contains 14 residues. Unmatched junction bases numbered 4, after V lost 7 bases and J lost 1 base. Germline values: CDR1 MDHEN, CDR2 SYDVKM. The CDR3 region has the DNA TGTGCCAGCAATTCCAGGGGGTCTGGAAACACCATATATTTT. Translated, it gives CASNSRGSGNTIYF.

This clone appeared a few times. The chain recombines TRBV7-9 with TRBJ1-6; TRBD1 matches 7 bases. CDR1 and CDR2 (germline): SEHNR, FQNEAQ (reference sequence). This CDR3 has 17 amino acids. Trimming cost V 4 bases and J 6 bases; bases outside gene matches: 12. The CDR3 nucleotides read TGTGCCAGCAGCTCCACCAGCCGAACAGGGGCTAATTCACCCCTCCACTTT. This codes for CASSSTSRTGANSPLHF.

The chain recombines TRBV6-5 with TRBJ2-5, with a tentative D call TRBD1 (5 bases). The germline CDR1 and CDR2 sequences are MNHEY and SVGAGI. V was shortened by 4 bases and J by 7 bases, with 10 bases between the two germline ends. This CDR3 comprises 12 residues. The CDR3 DNA is TGTGCCAGCAGTTCTGGGGCTATGACCCAGTACTTC. This encodes CASSSGAMTQYF.

The DNA for the CDR3 is TGTGCCAGCAGTTCCAGGGGGCTGTATTCACCCCTCCACTTT. Amino acids: CASSSRGLYSPLHF. The chain carries TRBV27 and TRBJ1-6; 8 bases align to TRBD1. V lost 4 bases and J lost 8; bases outside the gene matches: 4. The CDR3 has 14 residues. Germline assignment: CDR1 MNHEY and CDR2 SMNVEV (reference sequence).

This chain connects TRBV28 to TRBJ2-1; 10 bases line up with TRBD2. The ends lost 6 bases at V and 0 bases at J; junction bases unmatched: 2. The germline gives CDR1 MDHEN, CDR2 SYDVKM. The CDR3 runs to 15 residues. DNA for the CDR3: TGTGCCAGCAGGAGCGGGGGGGGCTCCTACAATGAGCAGTTCTTC. It is translated as CASRSGGGSYNEQFF.